These T cell receptor beta chains were read from a single sample in a study of cytomegalovirus exposure and HLA in healthy donors. This table comes from immunoSEQ multiplex PCR, and its TCRdb copy is limited to in-frame clones, with some not included. Of more than 95,000 clones listed, roughly 95% are singletons. The sample was PBMCs. These receptors came from a man younger than 30 in good health and CMV-seronegative. The CDR3 runs from the conserved cysteine through the conserved F or W. A D gene is named only where the DNA matches it firmly. Clone size, where shown, is once, few, many, or a class for clones that have expanded.

j_gene,d_gene,v_gene,abundance,CDR3aa,CDR3nt
TRBJ2-2,-,TRBV7-3,-,CASSLSPAGETGELFF,TGTGCCAGCAGCTTAAGCCCAGCCGGAGAGACCGGGGAGCTGTTTTTT
TRBJ2-7,-,TRBV28,-,CASSPNYEQYF,TGTGCCAGCAGTCCTAACTACGAGCAGTACTTC
TRBJ2-1,TRBD2,TRBV7-2,-,CASSRLAGVGNEQFF,TGTGCCAGCAGCCGCCTAGCGGGAGTAGGTAATGAGCAGTTCTTC
TRBJ1-2,TRBD1,TRBV6-1,-,CASSLRDRSSGYTF,TGTGCCAGCAGCCTAAGGGACAGGTCCTCTGGCTACACCTTC
TRBJ2-1,-,TRBV19,-,CASSITERGGGEQFF,TGTGCCAGTAGTATTACCGAGAGAGGGGGGGGTGAGCAGTTCTTC
TRBJ2-5,TRBD2,TRBV11-2,-,CASSSVVTSVQETQYF,TGTGCCAGCAGCTCTGTCGTGACTAGCGTACAAGAGACCCAGTACTTC
TRBJ2-1,-,TRBV4-3,-,CASSQPWTAGFQGEQFF,TGCGCCAGCAGCCAACCCTGGACAGCGGGATTTCAGGGTGAGCAGTTCTTC
TRBJ2-5,TRBD2,TRBV7-8,-,CASSLALAGPAWTQYF,TGTGCCAGCAGCTTAGCCCTAGCGGGGCCAGCGTGGACCCAGTACTTC
TRBJ2-1,TRBD2,TRBV4-3,-,CASSQEPGGRETSYNEQFF,TGCGCCAGCAGCCAAGAGCCGGGCGGGCGGGAGACCTCCTACAATGAGCAGTTCTTC
TRBJ2-7,-,TRBV5-5,few,CASSLAVRGEQYF,TGTGCCAGCAGCTTGGCAGTGCGGGGCGAGCAGTACTTC
TRBJ1-5,-,TRBV19,-,CASENRLQGQTYQPQHF,TGTGCCAGCGAGAACCGACTACAGGGCCAGACCTACCAGCCCCAGCATTTT
TRBJ1-2,TRBD1,TRBV4-1,-,CASSRFQGALNYGYTF,TGCGCCAGCAGTCGGTTCCAGGGGGCGCTTAACTATGGCTACACCTTC
TRBJ2-1,TRBD2,TRBV4-3,-,CASSQGPREKFDLAYNEQFF,TGCGCCAGCAGCCAAGGTCCGCGGGAGAAATTTGATCTTGCCTACAATGAGCAGTTCTTC
TRBJ2-3,-,TRBV19,-,CASRDSPLGTDTQYF,TGTGCCAGTAGAGACAGTCCATTGGGCACAGATACGCAGTATTTT
TRBJ1-5,-,TRBV27,-,CASNPTGVSNQPQHF,TGTGCCAGCAACCCAACCGGGGTAAGCAATCAGCCCCAGCATTTT
TRBJ2-7,-,TRBV28,-,CASTARLTSFSEQYF,TGTGCCAGCACCGCCCGACTAACGAGTTTTTCCGAGCAGTACTTC
TRBJ1-5,TRBD1,TRBV10-2,-,CASSVDRVQPQHF,TGCGCCAGCAGTGTGGACAGGGTTCAGCCCCAGCATTTT
TRBJ2-5,-,TRBV15,-,CATSRDPAGETQYF,TGTGCCACCAGCAGAGATCCGGCAGGGGAGACCCAGTACTTC
TRBJ2-6,-,TRBV28,-,CASSTLRGANVLTF,TGTGCCAGCAGTACCCTCCGGGGGGCCAACGTCCTGACTTTC
TRBJ2-7,TRBD1,TRBV5-1,-,CASSLGTGTYEQYF,TGCGCCAGCAGCCTCGGGACAGGGACCTACGAGCAGTACTTC
TRBJ2-5,-,TRBV5-4,-,CASSPTGVKETQYF,TGTGCCAGCAGTCCTACCGGAGTTAAGGAGACCCAGTACTTC
TRBJ2-7,TRBD2,TRBV11-2,-,CASSGHGTSGTEQYF,TGTGCCAGCAGCGGCCACGGGACTAGCGGGACCGAGCAGTACTTC
TRBJ2-1,-,TRBV19,-,CASSIGRAHEQFF,TGTGCCAGTAGTATTGGGCGAGCCCATGAGCAGTTCTTC
TRBJ2-7,-,TRBV4-1,-,CASSQERASYEQYF,TGCGCCAGCAGCCAGGAGCGGGCAAGCTACGAGCAGTACTTC
TRBJ1-1,-,TRBV13,-,CASSFRVSNTEAFF,TGTGCCAGCAGTTTTCGGGTTTCTAACACTGAAGCTTTCTTT
TRBJ2-5,TRBD2,TRBV28,-,CASSSPPLAGGGETQYF,TGTGCCAGCAGTTCCCCCCCCTTAGCGGGAGGAGGAGAGACCCAGTACTTC
TRBJ1-2,TRBD1,TRBV7-2,-,CASSLMSEAGGNYGYTF,TGTGCCAGCAGCCTAATGAGCGAGGCAGGGGGAAACTATGGCTACACCTTC
TRBJ2-1,TRBD1,TRBV5-1,-,CASTLRFLTDRGGGNEQFF,TGCGCCAGCACCCTTAGGTTCCTTACCGACAGGGGAGGAGGCAATGAGCAGTTCTTC
TRBJ2-5,-,TRBV5-5,-,CASTPRTEETQYF,TGTGCCAGCACCCCCCGGACAGAAGAGACCCAGTACTTC
TRBJ2-7,-,TRBV19,-,CASSIAHEYEQYF,TGTGCCAGTAGTATTGCCCACGAGTACGAGCAGTACTTC
TRBJ2-3,TRBD2,TRBV5-1,-,CASSLDVAGGSDTQYF,TGCGCCAGCAGCTTGGACGTAGCGGGAGGGTCAGATACGCAGTATTTT
TRBJ1-5,-,TRBV19,-,CASSIGDSSNQPQHF,TGTGCCAGTAGTATAGGAGATAGTAGCAATCAGCCCCAGCATTTT
TRBJ2-1,TRBD2,TRBV7-2,-,CASNPTGGLYNEQFF,TGTGCCAGCAACCCTACGGGAGGTCTCTACAATGAGCAGTTCTTC
TRBJ1-1,-,TRBV5-1,-,CASSLIAGLNTEAFF,TGCGCCAGCAGCTTGATCGCAGGCCTGAACACTGAAGCTTTCTTT
TRBJ1-1,-,TRBV25-1,-,CASSGLSGEGNTEAFF,TGTGCCAGCAGTGGACTTTCGGGGGAGGGAAACACTGAAGCTTTCTTT
TRBJ1-3,-,TRBV7-2,-,CASSPPGSGNTIYF,TGTGCCAGCAGCCCCCCAGGTTCTGGAAACACCATATATTTT
TRBJ2-3,-,TRBV29-1,-,CSVEERGIRRSSTDTQYF,TGCAGCGTTGAAGAACGGGGTATCCGGAGATCTAGCACAGATACGCAGTATTTT
TRBJ2-5,-,TRBV5-6,-,CASSLPVQETQYF,TGTGCCAGCAGCTTGCCAGTCCAAGAGACCCAGTACTTC
TRBJ2-5,TRBD1,TRBV5-1,-,CASSWGTGEETQYF,TGCGCCAGCAGCTGGGGGACAGGGGAAGAGACCCAGTACTTC
TRBJ1-1,-,TRBV2,once,CASSQGGRTEAFF,TGTGCCAGCAGTCAGGGAGGCAGAACTGAAGCTTTCTTT
TRBJ2-7,-,TRBV7-2,-,CASSFPGSYEQYF,TGTGCCAGCAGCTTCCCAGGCTCCTACGAGCAGTACTTC
TRBJ1-1,TRBD1,TRBV28,-,CASSSPSGGYTEAFF,TGTGCCAGCAGTTCACCGTCAGGGGGCTACACTGAAGCTTTCTTT
TRBJ2-5,-,TRBV5-4,-,CASSLRVEETQYF,TGTGCCAGCAGCCTGCGGGTGGAAGAGACCCAGTACTTC
TRBJ1-2,-,TRBV2,-,CASRRLLRDYGYTF,TGTGCCAGCAGGCGTCTCTTACGGGACTATGGCTATACCTTC
TRBJ2-1,TRBD2,TRBV11-3,-,CASSDRTRGSYNEQFF,TGTGCCAGCAGCGACCGGACTAGGGGAAGCTACAATGAGCAGTTCTTC
TRBJ2-3,-,TRBV30,-,CAWSTPGRIPTDTQYF,TGTGCCTGGAGTACCCCAGGGAGGATTCCCACAGATACGCAGTATTTT
TRBJ2-5,-,TRBV28,-,CASSLALGETQYF,TGTGCCAGCAGTTTAGCTCTCGGGGAGACCCAGTACTTC
TRBJ2-7,-,TRBV19,-,CASSIQRGLPYEQYF,TGTGCCAGTAGTATACAAAGGGGATTACCCTACGAGCAGTACTTC
TRBJ1-5,TRBD1,TRBV18,once,CASSLSGTGADQPQHF,TGTGCCAGCTCGCTCTCCGGGACAGGGGCAGATCAGCCCCAGCATTTT
TRBJ2-1,-,TRBV7-9,once,CASSLSPGINNEQFF,TGTGCCAGCAGCTTATCGCCGGGAATTAACAATGAGCAGTTCTTC
TRBJ2-7,TRBD2,TRBV20-1,-,CSALGTSLYF,TGCAGTGCACTCGGGACTAGCCTGTACTTC
TRBJ1-4,-,TRBV5-1,few,CASSLRTGRTNEKLFF,TGCGCCAGCAGCTTGCGTACAGGGAGAACTAATGAAAAACTGTTTTTT
TRBJ1-1,-,TRBV19,-,CASKPEFHTEAFF,TGTGCCAGTAAACCGGAGTTCCACACTGAAGCTTTCTTT
TRBJ1-1,-,TRBV7-8,-,CASSLRQQAFF,TGTGCCAGCAGCTTACGACAGCAAGCTTTCTTT
TRBJ2-3,TRBD2,TRBV6-1,-,CASRSQSGITDTQYF,TGTGCCAGCCGGTCGCAGAGCGGGATCACAGATACGCAGTATTTT